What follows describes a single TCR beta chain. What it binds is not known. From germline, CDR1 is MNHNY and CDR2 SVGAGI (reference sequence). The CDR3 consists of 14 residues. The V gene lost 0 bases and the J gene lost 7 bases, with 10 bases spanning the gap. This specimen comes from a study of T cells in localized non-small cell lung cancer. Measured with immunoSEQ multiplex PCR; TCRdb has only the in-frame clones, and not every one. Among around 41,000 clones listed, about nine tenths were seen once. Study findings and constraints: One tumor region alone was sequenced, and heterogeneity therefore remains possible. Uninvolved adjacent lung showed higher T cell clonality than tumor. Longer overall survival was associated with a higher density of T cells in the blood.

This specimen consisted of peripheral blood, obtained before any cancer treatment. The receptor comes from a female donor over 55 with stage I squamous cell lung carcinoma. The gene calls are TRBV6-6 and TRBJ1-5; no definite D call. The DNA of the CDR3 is TGTGCCAGCAGTTACTCTTGGTCCGGGCAGCCCCAGCATTTT. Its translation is CASSYSWSGQPQHF.